This TCR beta chain derives from a study of sequential checkpoint blockade in melanoma. The germline V and J ends were trimmed by 7 bases and 3 bases, with 13 bases remaining between them. The germline V gene encodes CDR1 SQVTM and CDR2 ANQGSEA. The CDR3 covers 13 residues. Profiling relied on immunoSEQ multiplex PCR, and the TCRdb table lists in-frame clones only, not all of them. The table has some 3,000 clones, about 20% seen once. The sample's treatment: randomized to nivolumab then ipilimumab (arm A) or the reverse (arm B). The sequence derives from a human donor with melanoma. The specimen was tumor tissue (inferred from file names), collected from a patient given nivolumab and ipilimumab in sequence. The V call is TRBV29-1, the J call TRBJ1-5; tentatively, D is TRBD1 (5 bases). The DNA of the CDR3 is TGCAGCGCTGGAGGAGGGGACAATCAGCCCCAGCATTTT. Its protein product is CSAGGGDNQPQHF. Full variable domain (remainder filled in from reference TRBV29-1 and TRBJ1-5): SAVISQKPSRDICQRGTSLTIQCQVDSQVTMMFWYRQQPGQSLTLIATANQGSEATYESGFVIDKFPISRPNLTFSTLTVSNMSPEDSSIYLCSAGGGDNQPQHFGDGTRLSIL.